Listed below are T cell receptor beta chains from one sample, sequenced in a study of cytomegalovirus exposure and HLA in healthy donors. Produced via immunoSEQ multiplex PCR; TCRdb's table is partial and in-frame only. The sample includes roughly 170,000 clones, around four fifths of them seen just once. Material: PBMCs. All receptors come from a man in his forties or fifties in good health and CMV-seronegative. CDR3s include the opening cysteine and the closing phenylalanine or tryptophan. D genes are given only for firm matches. The size entry is marked missing in some rows and otherwise reads once, few, many or a size class.

.	TRBV7-9	TRBJ1-1	TRBD1	CASSSRTGTEKAFF	TGTGCCAGCAGCTCACGAACCGGGACAGAAAAGGCTTTCTTT
.	TRBV7-9	TRBJ2-2	TRBD1	CASTPQGVNTGELFF	TGTGCCAGCACCCCCCAGGGGGTGAACACCGGGGAGCTGTTTTTT
few	TRBV6-1	TRBJ1-5	TRBD1	CASSEATGRQPQHF	TGTGCCAGCAGTGAAGCGACAGGGCGACAGCCCCAGCATTTT
once	TRBV5-4	TRBJ2-1	.	CASSGTGLNEQFF	TGTGCCAGCAGCGGTACAGGGTTGAATGAGCAGTTCTTC
few	TRBV4-2	TRBJ2-5	.	CASSQGGLGETQYF	TGTGCCAGCAGCCAAGGGGGGCTAGGAGAGACCCAGTACTTC
.	TRBV19	TRBJ2-7	.	CASIRQRPYEQYF	TGTGCCAGTATACGACAGAGACCCTACGAGCAGTACTTC
.	TRBV10-3	TRBJ2-7	.	CAISGSGYEQYF	TGTGCCATCAGTGGAAGCGGGTACGAGCAGTACTTC
few	TRBV7-8	TRBJ1-3	TRBD1	CASSLAGLGQGASGNTIYF	TGTGCCAGCAGCTTAGCGGGGTTGGGCCAGGGGGCCTCTGGAAACACCATATATTTT
.	TRBV30	TRBJ2-4	TRBD1	CAWGTGTGKNIQYF	TGTGCCTGGGGCACCGGGACAGGTAAAAACATTCAGTACTTC
once	TRBV9	TRBJ1-4	.	CASSAEQGSNEKLFF	TGTGCCAGCAGCGCGGAACAGGGAAGTAATGAAAAACTGTTTTTT
.	TRBV2	TRBJ2-7	.	CASSGSYPGDSSYEQYF	TGTGCCAGCAGTGGGAGTTACCCGGGAGACAGCTCCTACGAGCAGTACTTC
few	TRBV4-2	TRBJ1-2	TRBD1	CASSQASTGQGIYGYTF	TGTGCCAGCAGCCAGGCCTCGACGGGACAGGGTATCTATGGCTACACCTTC
.	TRBV7-2	TRBJ2-3	.	CASSFGGSSTDTQYF	TGTGCCAGCAGCTTCGGCGGTTCTAGCACAGATACGCAGTATTTT
.	TRBV19	TRBJ1-5	.	CASSDTGSNQPQHF	TGTGCCAGTAGTGATACAGGGAGCAATCAGCCCCAGCATTTT
.	TRBV5-1	TRBJ2-5	TRBD2	CASSRTGRYGQETQYF	TGCGCCAGCAGTCGGACCGGGAGGTATGGCCAAGAGACCCAGTACTTC
few	TRBV6-5	TRBJ1-1	.	CASTRPGRGTEAFF	TGTGCCAGCACCCGACCAGGGAGGGGCACTGAAGCTTTCTTT
.	TRBV4-1	TRBJ2-7	TRBD1	CASSLTGWEQYF	TGCGCCAGCAGCTTGACAGGGTGGGAGCAGTACTTC
few	TRBV6-1	TRBJ2-1	.	CASSEQGIQFF	TGTGCCAGCAGTGAGCAGGGTATCCAGTTCTTC
.	TRBV19	TRBJ1-2	.	CASSIRQDGYTF	TGTGCCAGTAGTATCCGACAGGATGGCTACACCTTC
.	TRBV5-1	TRBJ1-4	TRBD1	CASSFSRGDEKLFF	TGCGCCAGCAGCTTTAGCAGGGGGGACGAAAAACTGTTTTTT
.	TRBV7-2	TRBJ2-7	TRBD2	CASSLEGVAGVYEQYF	TGTGCCAGCAGCTTAGAGGGGGTAGCGGGGGTTTACGAGCAGTACTTC
.	TRBV5-1	TRBJ2-7	TRBD1	CASSLQGAVNEQYF	TGCGCCAGCAGCTTGCAGGGGGCGGTCAACGAGCAGTACTTC
few	TRBV28	TRBJ2-5	.	CASSFEGGGGETQYF	TGTGCCAGCAGTTTTGAAGGCGGGGGCGGGGAGACCCAGTACTTC
.	TRBV5-6	TRBJ1-2	.	CASGRRETNYGYTF	TGTGCCAGCGGCAGAAGGGAGACTAACTATGGCTACACCTTC
.	TRBV6-5	TRBJ1-1	.	CASSYSWRYSNTEAFF	TGTGCCAGCAGTTACTCATGGAGGTATTCGAACACTGAAGCTTTCTTT
.	TRBV4-2	TRBJ2-7	TRBD1	CASSPQGAGEQYF	TGTGCCAGCAGCCCACAGGGGGCTGGAGAGCAGTACTTC
.	TRBV6-5	TRBJ2-2	.	CATKTHGGTGELFF	TGTGCCACCAAGACACACGGGGGCACCGGGGAGCTGTTTTTT
.	TRBV13	TRBJ2-7	TRBD2	CASSLGHGTSGGQEQYF	TGTGCCAGCAGCTTAGGCCATGGGACTAGCGGGGGGCAAGAGCAGTACTTC
.	TRBV7-9	TRBJ1-1	.	CASSPRGTYSEAFF	TGTGCCAGCAGCCCCCGAGGGACATACTCTGAAGCTTTCTTT
.	TRBV19	TRBJ2-5	.	CASSIDRGETQYF	TGTGCCAGTAGTATAGACAGGGGCGAGACCCAGTACTTC
.	TRBV18	TRBJ1-4	.	CASSLQSSSEKLFF	TGTGCCAGCTCATTACAGTCTTCTTCTGAAAAACTGTTTTTT
once	TRBV18	TRBJ2-7	.	CASSPPRVPPYEQYF	TGTGCCAGCTCACCACCTAGAGTACCGCCCTACGAGCAGTACTTC
few	TRBV6-6	TRBJ1-2	.	CASSDTLRSYGYTF	TGTGCCAGCAGTGACACTCTGCGCTCCTATGGCTACACCTTC
.	TRBV5-1	TRBJ1-1	.	CASSLATRNTEAFF	TGCGCCAGCAGCTTGGCCACTCGGAACACTGAAGCTTTCTTT
.	TRBV14	TRBJ2-6	TRBD1	CASSRHQTGDFSGANVLTF	TGTGCCAGCAGCCGACACCAGACAGGGGATTTCTCTGGGGCCAACGTCCTGACTTTC
.	TRBV5-1	TRBJ2-7	.	CASSLDHYEQYF	TGCGCCAGCAGCCTAGATCATTACGAGCAGTACTTC
.	TRBV5-1	TRBJ2-5	.	CASSLGGFQETQYF	TGCGCCAGCAGCTTGGGAGGGTTTCAGGAGACCCAGTACTTC
.	TRBV15	TRBJ1-5	.	CATSRVGQPQHF	TGTGCCACCAGCAGAGTCGGTCAGCCCCAGCATTTT
.	TRBV5-1	TRBJ2-2	TRBD1	CASRTGESAGELFF	TGCGCCAGCAGGACAGGGGAGTCAGCCGGGGAGCTGTTTTTT
.	TRBV28	TRBJ2-5	TRBD2	CASSIRTSWGEQYF	TGTGCCAGCAGTATAAGGACTAGTTGGGGGGAGCAGTACTTC
.	TRBV5-1	TRBJ2-3	TRBD2	CASSRLAERNTQYF	TGCGCCAGCAGCCGACTAGCAGAGAGAAATACGCAGTATTTT
.	TRBV7-2	TRBJ2-1	TRBD2	CASSLGTSGPYNEQFF	TGTGCCAGCAGCTTAGGGACTAGCGGACCCTACAATGAGCAGTTCTTC
.	TRBV25-1	TRBJ2-7	TRBD1	CASRPPGQGPYEQYF	TGTGCCAGCAGACCCCCCGGACAGGGCCCCTACGAGCAGTACTTC
.	TRBV27	TRBJ1-2	TRBD1	CASSTELGTVYGYTF	TGTGCCAGCAGCACCGAATTGGGGACAGTCTATGGCTACACCTTC
.	TRBV7-3	TRBJ2-3	.	CASSPYTQGLDTQYF	TGTGCCAGCAGCCCCTACACTCAGGGATTAGATACGCAGTATTTT
.	TRBV6-5	TRBJ2-1	TRBD2	CASSYLAGVGNNEQFF	TGTGCCAGCAGTTACCTAGCGGGAGTAGGGAACAATGAGCAGTTCTTC
.	TRBV7-9	TRBJ1-2	.	CSSSLYSGRNYGYTF	TGTTCCAGCAGCTTATATTCGGGGAGGAACTATGGCTACACCTTC
.	TRBV11-3	TRBJ1-1	TRBD1	CASSHARDREAFF	TGTGCCAGCAGCCACGCCCGGGACAGGGAAGCTTTCTTT
few	TRBV19	TRBJ2-1	.	CASGFVYAAGSYNEQFF	TGTGCCAGTGGATTTGTGTACGCCGCAGGGTCCTACAATGAGCAGTTCTTC
.	TRBV7-2	TRBJ2-5	TRBD2	CASSLAVSAGGETQYF	TGTGCCAGCAGCTTAGCAGTTTCAGCGGGGGGAGAGACCCAGTACTTC
.	TRBV7-6	TRBJ2-1	.	CASSLEPGSSYNEQFF	TGTGCCAGCAGCTTAGAACCGGGGAGCTCCTACAATGAGCAGTTCTTC
once	TRBV5-1	TRBJ2-3	TRBD2	CASRPQSGSFTDTQYF	TGCGCCAGCAGACCACAGAGCGGGAGTTTTACAGATACGCAGTATTTT
.	TRBV19	TRBJ1-5	TRBD1	CASSNDRGRNQPQHF	TGTGCCAGTAGCAACGACAGGGGCAGAAATCAGCCCCAGCATTTT
.	TRBV5-1	TRBJ2-4	TRBD1	CASSPTGTGGVEWVKNIQYF	TGCGCCAGCAGCCCGACCGGGACAGGGGGCGTGGAGTGGGTCAAAAACATTCAGTACTTC
.	TRBV7-3	TRBJ2-2	.	CASSPRDTYTGELFF	TGTGCCAGCAGCCCCCGGGACACCTACACCGGGGAGCTGTTTTTT
medium-sized	TRBV11-3	TRBJ2-7	.	CASSLSAAAYEQYF	TGTGCCAGCAGCTTATCGGCGGCGGCCTACGAGCAGTACTTC
once	TRBV7-8	TRBJ1-1	TRBD1	CASSPPTGTANTEAFF	TGTGCCAGCAGCCCCCCTACCGGGACAGCGAACACTGAAGCTTTCTTT